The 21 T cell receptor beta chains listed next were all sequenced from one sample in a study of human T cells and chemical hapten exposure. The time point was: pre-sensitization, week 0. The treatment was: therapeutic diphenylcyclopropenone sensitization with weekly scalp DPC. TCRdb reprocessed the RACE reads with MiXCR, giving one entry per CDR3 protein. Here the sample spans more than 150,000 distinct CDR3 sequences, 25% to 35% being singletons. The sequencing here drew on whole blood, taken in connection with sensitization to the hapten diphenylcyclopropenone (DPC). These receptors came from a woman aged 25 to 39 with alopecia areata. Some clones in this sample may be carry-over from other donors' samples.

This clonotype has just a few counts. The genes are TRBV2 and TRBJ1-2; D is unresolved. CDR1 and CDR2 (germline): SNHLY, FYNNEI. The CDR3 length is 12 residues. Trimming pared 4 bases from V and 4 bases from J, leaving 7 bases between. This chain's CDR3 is CASSGQSYGYTF. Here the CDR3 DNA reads TGTGCCAGCAGTGGGCAGAGCTATGGCTACACCTTC.

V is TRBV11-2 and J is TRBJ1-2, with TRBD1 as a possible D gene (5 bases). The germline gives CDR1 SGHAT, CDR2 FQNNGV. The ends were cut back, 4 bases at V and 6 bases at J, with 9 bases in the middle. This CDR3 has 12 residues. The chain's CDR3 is CASSSSGNGYTF. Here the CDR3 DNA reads TGTGCCAGCAGCTCCTCAGGGAATGGCTACACCTTC.

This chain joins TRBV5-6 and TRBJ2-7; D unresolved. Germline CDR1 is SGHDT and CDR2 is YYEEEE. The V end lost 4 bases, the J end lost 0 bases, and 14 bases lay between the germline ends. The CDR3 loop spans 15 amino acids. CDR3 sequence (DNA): TGTGCCAGCAGCCTGCGGAGAACAAACTCCTACGAGCAGTACTTC. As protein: CASSLRRTNSYEQYF.

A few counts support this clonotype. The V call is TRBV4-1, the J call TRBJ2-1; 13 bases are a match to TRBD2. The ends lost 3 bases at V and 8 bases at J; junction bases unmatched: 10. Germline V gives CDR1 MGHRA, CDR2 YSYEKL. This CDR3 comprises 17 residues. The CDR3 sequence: CASSQEGGLAGVHEQFF. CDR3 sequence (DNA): TGCGCCAGCAGCCAGGAAGGAGGACTAGCGGGAGTACATGAGCAGTTCTTC.

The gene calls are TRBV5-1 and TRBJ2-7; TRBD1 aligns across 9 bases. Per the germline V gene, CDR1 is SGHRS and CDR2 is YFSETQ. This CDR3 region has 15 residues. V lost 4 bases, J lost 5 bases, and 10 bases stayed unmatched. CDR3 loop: CASSVRDRAGHEQYF. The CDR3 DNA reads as TGCGCCAGCAGCGTCCGGGACAGGGCTGGCCACGAGCAGTACTTC. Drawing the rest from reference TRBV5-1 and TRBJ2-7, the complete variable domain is KAGVTQTPRYLIKTRGQQVTLSCSPISGHRSVSWYQQTPGQGLQFLFEYFSETQRNKGNFPGRFSGRQFSNSRSEMNVSTLELGDSALYLCASSVRDRAGHEQYFGPGTRLTVT.

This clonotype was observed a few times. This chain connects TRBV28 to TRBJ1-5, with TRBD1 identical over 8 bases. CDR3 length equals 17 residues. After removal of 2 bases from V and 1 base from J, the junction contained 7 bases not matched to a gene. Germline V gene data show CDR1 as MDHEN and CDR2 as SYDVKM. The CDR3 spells CASSLPTGGGSNQPQHF. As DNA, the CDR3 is TGTGCCAGCAGTTTACCCACAGGGGGGGGAAGCAATCAGCCCCAGCATTTT.

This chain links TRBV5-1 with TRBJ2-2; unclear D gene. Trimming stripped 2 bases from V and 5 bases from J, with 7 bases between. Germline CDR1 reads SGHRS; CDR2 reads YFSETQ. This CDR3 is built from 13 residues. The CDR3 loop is CASSFPHTGELFF. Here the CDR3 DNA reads TGCGCCAGCAGCTTCCCGCATACCGGGGAGCTGTTTTTT.

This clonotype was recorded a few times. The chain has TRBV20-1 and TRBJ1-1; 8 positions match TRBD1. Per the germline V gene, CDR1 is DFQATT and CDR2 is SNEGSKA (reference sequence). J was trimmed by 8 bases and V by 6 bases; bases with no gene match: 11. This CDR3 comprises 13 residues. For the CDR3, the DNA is TGCAGTGCCCCGGGACAGGATGAACGGGAAGCTTTCTTT. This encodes CSAPGQDEREAFF.

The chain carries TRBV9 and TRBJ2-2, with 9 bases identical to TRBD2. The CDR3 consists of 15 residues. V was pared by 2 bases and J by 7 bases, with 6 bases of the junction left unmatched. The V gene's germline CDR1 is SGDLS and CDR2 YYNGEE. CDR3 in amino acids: CASSVTGTSFGELFF. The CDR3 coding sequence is TGTGCCAGCAGCGTGACCGGGACTAGCTTCGGGGAGCTGTTTTTT.

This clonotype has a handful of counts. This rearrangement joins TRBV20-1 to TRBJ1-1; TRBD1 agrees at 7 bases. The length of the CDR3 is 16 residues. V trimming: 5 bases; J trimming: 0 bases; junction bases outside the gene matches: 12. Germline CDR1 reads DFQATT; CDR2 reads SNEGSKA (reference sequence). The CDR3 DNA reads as TGCAGTGCTGCCCGACAGGGAGTGTTGATGAACACTGAAGCTTTCTTT. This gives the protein CSAARQGVLMNTEAFF.

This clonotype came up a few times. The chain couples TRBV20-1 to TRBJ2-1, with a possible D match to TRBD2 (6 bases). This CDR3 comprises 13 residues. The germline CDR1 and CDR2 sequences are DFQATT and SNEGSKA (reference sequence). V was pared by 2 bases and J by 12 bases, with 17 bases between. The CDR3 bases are TGCAGTGCTAGATGGCGGGCGGAGGGCGTGCAGTTCTTC. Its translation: CSARWRAEGVQFF.

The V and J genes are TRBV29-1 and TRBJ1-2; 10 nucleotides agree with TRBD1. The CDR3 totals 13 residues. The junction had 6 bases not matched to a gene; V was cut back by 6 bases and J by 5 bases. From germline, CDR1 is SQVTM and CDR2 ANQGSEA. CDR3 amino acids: CSVDRTGGYGYTF. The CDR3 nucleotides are TGCAGCGTCGACCGGACAGGGGGTTATGGCTACACCTTC. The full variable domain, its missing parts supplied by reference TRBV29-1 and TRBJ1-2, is SAVISQKPSRDICQRGTSLTIQCQVDSQVTMMFWYRQQPGQSLTLIATANQGSEATYESGFVIDKFPISRPNLTFSTLTVSNMSPEDSSIYLCSVDRTGGYGYTFGSGTRLTVV.

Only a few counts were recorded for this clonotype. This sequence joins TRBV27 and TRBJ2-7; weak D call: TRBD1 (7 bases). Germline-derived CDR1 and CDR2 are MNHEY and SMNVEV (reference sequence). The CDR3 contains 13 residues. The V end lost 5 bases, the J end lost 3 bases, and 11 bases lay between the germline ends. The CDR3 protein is CASSLQGGYEQYF. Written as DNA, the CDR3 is TGTGCCAGCAGTCTCCAGGGGGGCTACGAGCAGTACTTC.

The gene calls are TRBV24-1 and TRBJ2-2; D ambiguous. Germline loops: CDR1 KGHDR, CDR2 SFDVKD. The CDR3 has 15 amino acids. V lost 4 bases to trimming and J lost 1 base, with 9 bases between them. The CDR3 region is CATSDRTLNTGELFF. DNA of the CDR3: TGTGCCACCAGTGACCGCACCCTGAACACCGGGGAGCTGTTTTTT.

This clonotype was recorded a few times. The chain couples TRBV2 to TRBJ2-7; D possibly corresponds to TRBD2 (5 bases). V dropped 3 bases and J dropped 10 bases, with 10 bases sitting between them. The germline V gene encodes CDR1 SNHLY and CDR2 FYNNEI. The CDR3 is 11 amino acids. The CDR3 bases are TGTGCCAGCAGTGACGCCACGGGACAGTACTTC. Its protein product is CASSDATGQYF.

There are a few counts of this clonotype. CDR3 DNA: TGTGCCAGCAGCGTAGACCCTCCTAGCGGGATTCGTAACGAGCAGTACTTC. Translation: CASSVDPPSGIRNEQYF. The chain joins TRBV9 to TRBJ2-7, with TRBD2 identical over 9 bases. The germline CDR1 and CDR2 sequences are SGDLS and YYNGEE. Trimming removed 0 bases from V and 5 bases from J; junction bases left unmatched: 12. The CDR3 consists of 17 residues.

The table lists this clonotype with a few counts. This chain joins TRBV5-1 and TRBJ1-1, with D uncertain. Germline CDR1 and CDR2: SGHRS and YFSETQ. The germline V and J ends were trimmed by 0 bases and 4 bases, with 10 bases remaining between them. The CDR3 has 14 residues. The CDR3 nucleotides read TGCGCCAGCAGCTTGGACCCTTTCTCCACTGAAGCTTTCTTT. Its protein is CASSLDPFSTEAFF. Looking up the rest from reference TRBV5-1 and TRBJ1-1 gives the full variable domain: KAGVTQTPRYLIKTRGQQVTLSCSPISGHRSVSWYQQTPGQGLQFLFEYFSETQRNKGNFPGRFSGRQFSNSRSEMNVSTLELGDSALYLCASSLDPFSTEAFFGQGTRLTVV.

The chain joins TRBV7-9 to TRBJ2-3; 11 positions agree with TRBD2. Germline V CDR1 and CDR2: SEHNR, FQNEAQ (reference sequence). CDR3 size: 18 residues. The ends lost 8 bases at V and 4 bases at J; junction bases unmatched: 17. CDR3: CASALRGGSGGAPDTQYF. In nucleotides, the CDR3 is TGTGCCAGCGCCTTGAGGGGCGGTAGCGGGGGGGCCCCAGATACGCAGTATTTT.

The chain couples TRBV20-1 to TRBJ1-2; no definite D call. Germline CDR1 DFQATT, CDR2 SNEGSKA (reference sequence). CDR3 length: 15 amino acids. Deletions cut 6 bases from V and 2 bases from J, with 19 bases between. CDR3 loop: CSARGLASINYGYTF. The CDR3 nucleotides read TGCAGTGCGCGGGGTCTGGCCAGCATCAACTATGGCTACACCTTC.

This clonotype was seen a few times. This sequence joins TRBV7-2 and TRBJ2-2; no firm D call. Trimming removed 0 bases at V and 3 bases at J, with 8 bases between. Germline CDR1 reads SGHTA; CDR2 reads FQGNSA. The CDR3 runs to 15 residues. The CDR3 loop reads CASSLALIDTGELFF. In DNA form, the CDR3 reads TGTGCCAGCAGCTTAGCGCTGATCGACACCGGGGAGCTGTTTTTT.

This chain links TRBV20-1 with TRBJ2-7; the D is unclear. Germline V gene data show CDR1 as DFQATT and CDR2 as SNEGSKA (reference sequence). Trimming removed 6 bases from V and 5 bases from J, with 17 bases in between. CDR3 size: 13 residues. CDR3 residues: CSAPPNYGDEQYF. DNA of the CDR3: TGCAGTGCCCCTCCAAACTATGGGGACGAGCAGTACTTC.